These 12 T cell receptor beta chains originate from one sample sequenced in a study of shared clonotypes between healthy human individuals. Clones were read by immunoSEQ multiplex PCR, and TCRdb kept only the in-frame ones, dropping some. The data show 150,000 to 200,000 clones, over 85% seen once. The sequencing sample was made of naive CD4+ T cells sorted from blood. Subset specified: CD45RA+ positively selected. The receptors originated from a woman in her thirties in good health.

The chain has TRBV7-3 and TRBJ1-1; D is unresolved. The CDR3 sequence is 15 residues long. CDR1 is SGHTA, CDR2 FQGTGA, per germline. With 1 base removed from V and 3 bases from J, the gap between germline ends came to 12 bases. CDR3 in amino acids: CASSLNNARHTEAFF. The CDR3 DNA reads TGTGCCAGCAGCTTAAACAATGCGAGACACACTGAAGCTTTCTTT.

V gene TRBV10-3 combines with J gene TRBJ2-5; no firm D call. Germline values: CDR1 ENHRY, CDR2 SYGVKD. This CDR3 comprises 14 residues. The ends were cut back, 4 bases at V and 0 bases at J, with 9 bases in the middle. CDR3 protein: CAISATEYQETQYF. CDR3 DNA sequence: TGTGCCATCAGTGCGACCGAGTACCAAGAGACCCAGTACTTC.

The rearrangement joins TRBV29-1 to TRBJ2-5, with a possible D match to TRBD2 (5 bases). V shed 0 bases and J shed 5 bases, with 22 bases lying between them. Germline CDR1 reads SQVTM; CDR2 reads ANQGSEA. This CDR3 region has 17 residues. For the CDR3, the DNA is TGCAGCGTTGAAGATCCATCGTGGGGAACTAGTTGGGAGACCCAGTACTTC. Residues: CSVEDPSWGTSWETQYF.

The chain recombines TRBV5-1 with TRBJ2-7; 11 bases align to TRBD2. V lost 4 bases to trimming and J lost 4 bases; unmatched junction nucleotides: 7. The germline V gene has CDR1 SGHRS and CDR2 YFSETQ. The CDR3 has 15 amino acids. The chain's CDR3 is CASSLLAGVSYEQYF. The CDR3 region has the DNA TGCGCCAGCAGCCTACTAGCGGGAGTTTCATACGAGCAGTACTTC.

V gene TRBV4-1 combines with J gene TRBJ1-1, with TRBD1 as a possible D gene (5 bases). Between the trimmed V and J ends, which lost 0 bases and 2 bases, there was a span of 10 bases. This CDR3 has 15 residues. Germline CDR1 reads MGHRA; CDR2 reads YSYEKL. In DNA, the CDR3 is TGCGCCAGCAGCCAAGATCCGAGGGGCAACACTGAAGCTTTCTTT. Translating gives CASSQDPRGNTEAFF.

J is TRBJ2-7 and V is TRBV18; 9 nucleotides align to TRBD1. The ends lost 3 bases at V and 3 bases at J; junction bases unmatched: 6. The CDR3 has 15 amino acids. The germline CDR1 and CDR2 sequences are KGHSH and LQKENI. CDR3 sequence (DNA): TGTGCCAGCTCACCCACCCGGACAGGGGTCTACGAGCAGTACTTC. Its translation is CASSPTRTGVYEQYF. The entire variable domain, with the rest obtained from reference TRBV18 and TRBJ2-7, is as follows: NAGVMQNPRHLVRRRGQEARLRCSPMKGHSHVYWYRQLPEEGLKFMVYLQKENIIDESGMPKERFSAEFPKEGPSILRIQQVVRGDSAAYFCASSPTRTGVYEQYFGPGTRLTVT.

The chain uses TRBV9 and TRBJ2-2, with D hard to call. This CDR3 comprises 15 residues. The germline gives CDR1 SGDLS, CDR2 YYNGEE. The ends were cut back, 2 bases at V and 0 bases at J, with 8 bases in the middle. Here the CDR3 reads CASSVSDTNTGELFF. The CDR3 DNA is TGTGCCAGCAGCGTTTCAGACACGAACACCGGGGAGCTGTTTTTT.

This chain uses TRBV9 with TRBJ1-1; a weak D match, TRBD1 (5 bases). The V gene's germline CDR1 is SGDLS and CDR2 YYNGEE. CDR3 length: 13 amino acids. The V end lost 4 bases, the J end lost 4 bases, and 11 bases lay between the germline ends. CDR3 nucleotides: TGTGCCAGCAGCTCCGGGGGGGTCACTGAAGCTTTCTTT. Translated: CASSSGGVTEAFF.

V gene TRBV7-9 combines with J gene TRBJ1-4; TRBD1 matches at 11 bases. V was clipped by 3 bases and J by 5 bases; unmatched bases: 2. Germline-derived CDR1 and CDR2 are SEHNR and FQNEAQ (reference sequence). The CDR3 loop spans 15 amino acids. CDR3 DNA sequence: TGTGCCAGCAGCTTCGGGACAGGGGGGAATGAAAAACTGTTTTTT. It translates to CASSFGTGGNEKLFF.

This chain uses TRBV2 with TRBJ2-1; 8 nucleotides align to TRBD2. This CDR3 spans 14 amino acids. Germline V gene data show CDR1 as SNHLY and CDR2 as FYNNEI. Losses at the gene ends were 7 bases for V and 4 bases for J; bases not matched to a gene: 6. The CDR3: CASIREGMYNEQFF. The CDR3 nucleotides read TGTGCCAGCATACGGGAGGGGATGTACAATGAGCAGTTCTTC.

This chain links TRBV5-1 with TRBJ1-5, with D tentatively TRBD1 (6 bases). This CDR3 has 13 residues. Germline V gene data show CDR1 as SGHRS and CDR2 as YFSETQ. With 3 bases removed from V and 4 bases from J, the gap between germline ends came to 8 bases. CDR3 in DNA: TGCGCCAGCAGCTGGGGGCAGAATCAGCCCCAGCATTTT. Residues: CASSWGQNQPQHF.

In this sample, this clone turned up a few times. The chain has TRBV29-1 and TRBJ1-5; D remains unclear. CDR1 is SQVTM and CDR2 is ANQGSEA in the germline V gene. Deletions cut 4 bases from V and 5 bases from J, with 9 bases between. The CDR3 is made up of 12 amino acids. CDR3: CSVGDYDQPQHF. The CDR3 DNA reads as TGCAGCGTTGGGGATTATGATCAGCCCCAGCATTTT. Drawing the rest from reference TRBV29-1 and TRBJ1-5, the complete variable domain is SAVISQKPSRDICQRGTSLTIQCQVDSQVTMMFWYRQQPGQSLTLIATANQGSEATYESGFVIDKFPISRPNLTFSTLTVSNMSPEDSSIYLCSVGDYDQPQHFGDGTRLSIL.